A single sample is the source of the 26 T cell receptor beta chains below, sequenced in a study of technical replicates of blood from a handful of donors. Profiling relied on immunoSEQ multiplex PCR, and the TCRdb table lists in-frame clones only, not all of them. Of about 80,000 clones in the sample, around nine tenths are singletons; the top ten hold roughly 0.38%. The specimen sequenced was T cells isolated from PBMCs. The origin of the receptors is a human donor in good health.

The chain is built from TRBV11-2 and TRBJ1-3, with D possibly TRBD1 on 6 matching bases. CDR3 length: 16 amino acids. V gave up 2 bases and J gave up 2 bases, with 13 bases separating them. The germline CDR1 and CDR2 sequences are SGHAT and FQNNGV. The CDR3 loop reads CASSLRGANAGNTIYF. In DNA form, the CDR3 reads TGTGCCAGCAGCTTACGGGGGGCGAACGCTGGAAACACCATATATTTT.

This chain connects TRBV28 to TRBJ1-1; perhaps TRBD1 as D (6 bases). Trimming stripped 10 bases from V and 5 bases from J, with 11 bases between. This CDR3 has 11 amino acids. The V gene's germline CDR1 is MDHEN and CDR2 SYDVKM. In nucleotides, the CDR3 is TGTGCCACCCACACAGGGACTGAAGCTTTCTTT. Translating it yields CATHTGTEAFF. The full variable domain, its missing parts supplied by reference TRBV28 and TRBJ1-1, is DVKVTQSSRYLVKRTGEKVFLECVQDMDHENMFWYRQDPGLGLRLIYFSYDVKMKEKGDIPEGYSVSREKKERFSLILESASTNQTSMYLCATHTGTEAFFGQGTRLTVV.

This chain uses TRBV19 with TRBJ1-1; D unresolved. With 1 base removed from V and 8 bases from J, the gap between germline ends came to 11 bases. The CDR3 loop spans 13 amino acids. CDR1 and CDR2 (germline): LNHDA, SQIVND (reference sequence). The CDR3 loop reads CASSIVSGGEAFF. The DNA of the CDR3 is TGTGCCAGTAGTATAGTCTCGGGAGGAGAAGCTTTCTTT. Full variable domain (remainder filled in from reference TRBV19 and TRBJ1-1): DGGITQSPKYLFRKEGQNVTLSCEQNLNHDAMYWYRQDPGQGLRLIYYSQIVNDFQKGDIAEGYSVSREKKESFPLTVTSAQKNPTAFYLCASSIVSGGEAFFGQGTRLTVV.

This clone was counted between two and nine times. The V gene is TRBV28, the J gene TRBJ1-2; unclear D gene. Germline lookup yields CDR1 MDHEN and CDR2 SYDVKM. This CDR3 is 14 amino acids long. Trimming shortened V by 2 bases and J by 0 bases, and 7 bases separated the two germline ends. The CDR3 is CASSLNIPNYGYTF. The CDR3 DNA sequence: TGTGCCAGCAGTTTAAACATCCCTAACTATGGCTACACCTTC.

V is TRBV10-3 and J is TRBJ1-1; D perhaps matches TRBD1 (6 bases). The CDR3 consists of 16 residues. The germline V gene has CDR1 ENHRY and CDR2 SYGVKD. The V end lost 3 bases, the J end lost 4 bases, and 18 bases lay between the germline ends. The CDR3 DNA sequence: TGTGCCATCAGTGACCTCCCCGGACAGTTATCCACTGAAGCTTTCTTT. Translation gives CAISDLPGQLSTEAFF.

The chain employs TRBV30 and TRBJ2-4, with TRBD2 matching 7 bases. The J segment lost 3 bases and the V segment lost 0 bases, leaving 2 bases of the junction unmatched. The CDR3 is 14 residues long. Germline CDR1 reads GTSNPN; CDR2 reads SVGIG (reference sequence). This chain's CDR3 is CAWSVGRDKNIQYF. The CDR3 region has the DNA TGTGCCTGGAGTGTGGGGAGGGACAAAAACATTCAGTACTTC.

This clone was recorded once. The genes are TRBV11-3 and TRBJ1-1; no reliable D call. The V and J ends lost 3 bases and 2 bases respectively, with 7 bases between them. CDR1 is SGHNT, CDR2 YENEEA, per germline. The CDR3 has 13 amino acids. The chain's CDR3 is CASSFAINTEAFF. The CDR3 DNA follows: TGTGCCAGCAGCTTTGCGATTAACACTGAAGCTTTCTTT.

In this sample, this clone turned up once. This chain uses TRBV2 with TRBJ1-2; 9 bases are shared with TRBD1. Germline trimming cut 7 bases from V and 7 bases from J; bases unmatched to any gene: 13. The V gene's germline CDR1 is SNHLY and CDR2 FYNNEI. This CDR3 comprises 15 residues. In DNA form, the CDR3 reads TGTGCCAGCACCGAAAATGGACAGGGGTGGAGTGGCTACACCTTC. This codes for CASTENGQGWSGYTF.

This chain links TRBV30 with TRBJ1-1; 7 positions match TRBD1. The CDR3 contains 12 residues. V lost 5 bases to trimming and J lost 0 bases; unmatched junction nucleotides: 0. Germline V gene sequence: CDR1 GTSNPN, CDR2 SVGIG (reference sequence). The CDR3 is CAWGQVNTEAFF. The CDR3, as DNA: TGTGCCTGGGGACAGGTGAACACTGAAGCTTTCTTT.

The chain is built from TRBV28 and TRBJ2-7; D is possibly TRBD1 (5 bases). Trimming removed 6 bases at V and 5 bases at J, with 14 bases between. The length of the CDR3 is 13 residues. Germline V gene lookup returns CDR1 MDHEN and CDR2 SYDVKM. The CDR3 DNA reads as TGTGCCAGCAGACCTCAGGGTTCCCACGAGCAGTACTTC. Its protein is CASRPQGSHEQYF.

This clone was observed a single time. The V gene is TRBV9, the J gene TRBJ1-3; D uncertain. CDR3 size: 15 residues. The V end lost 3 bases, the J end lost 0 bases, and 10 bases lay between the germline ends. Germline V gives CDR1 SGDLS, CDR2 YYNGEE. This chain's CDR3 is CASSGTAFSGNTIYF. CDR3 bases: TGTGCCAGCAGCGGGACTGCGTTCTCTGGAAACACCATATATTTT.

This clone was counted a single time. The rearrangement uses TRBV5-1 and TRBJ2-1; 8 bases line up with TRBD2. Looked up from germline, CDR1 is SGHRS and CDR2 is YFSETQ. The CDR3 contains 16 residues. V lost 4 bases to trimming and J lost 9 bases; unmatched junction nucleotides: 15. CDR3 amino acids: CASSIRLAPSPGEQFF. The CDR3, as DNA: TGCGCCAGCAGCATACGACTAGCGCCGAGCCCCGGTGAGCAGTTCTTC.

The chain is built from TRBV7-8 and TRBJ2-2; a weak D match, TRBD2 (5 bases). CDR3 size: 16 residues. Germline lookup yields CDR1 SGHVS and CDR2 FQNEAQ. Trimming removed 5 bases from V and 6 bases from J, with 19 bases in between. The CDR3 nucleotides are TGTGCCAGCAGCCGACTGACCGGGGTCAGGCCCGGGGAGCTGTTTTTT. Amino acid sequence: CASSRLTGVRPGELFF.

CDR3 bases: TGTGCCAGCAGCTTAGGTGGGGACAGGGAAATTGTTTCCTACAATGAGCAGTTCTTC. Translating it yields CASSLGGDREIVSYNEQFF. The chain combines TRBV7-6 with TRBJ2-1; 9 bases map to TRBD1. CDR1 and CDR2 (germline): SGHVS, FNYEAQ. The CDR3 runs 19 residues. V lost 1 base, J lost 1 base, and 11 bases stayed unmatched. Variable domain in full (rest from reference TRBV7-6 and TRBJ2-1): GAGVSQSPRYKVTKRGQDVALRCDPISGHVSLYWYRQALGQGPEFLTYFNYEAQQDKSGLPNDRFSAERPEGSISTLTIQRTEQRDSAMYRCASSLGGDREIVSYNEQFFGPGTRLTVL.

V and J are TRBV7-8 and TRBJ1-1; 7 nucleotides align to TRBD1. J was trimmed by 1 base and V by 5 bases; bases with no gene match: 4. Germline CDR1 SGHVS, CDR2 FQNEAQ. The CDR3 is 14 amino acids. In nucleotides, the CDR3 is TGTGCCAGCAGCGCAACAGGGGAGAACACTGAAGCTTTCTTT. This translates into CASSATGENTEAFF. The variable domain in full, with the rest retrieved from reference TRBV7-8 and TRBJ1-1, is GAGVSQSPRYKVAKRGQDVALRCDPISGHVSLFWYQQALGQGPEFLTYFQNEAQLDKSGLPSDRFFAERPEGSVSTLKIQRTQQEDSAVYLCASSATGENTEAFFGQGTRLTVV.

This chain connects TRBV11-2 to TRBJ2-5; 9 bases are a match to TRBD1. Germline trimming cut 4 bases from V and 4 bases from J; bases unmatched to any gene: 10. Germline loops: CDR1 SGHAT, CDR2 FQNNGV. The CDR3 has 16 amino acids. The CDR3 DNA reads as TGTGCCAGCAGCTCTGGATTAAGGGACAGGGTAGAGACCCAGTACTTC. Protein sequence: CASSSGLRDRVETQYF.

On this clone: The junction differs from germline at one of its ends, possibly a read error. The chain links TRBV27 to TRBJ2-7; unclear D gene. CDR3 size: 11 residues. Germline assignment: CDR1 MNHEY and CDR2 SMNVEV (reference sequence). The CDR3 here is CASSRGSRMLF. The CDR3 DNA is TGTGCCAGCAGCCGAGGTAGCCGGATGCTCTTC.

This clone was detected once. The chain uses TRBV20-1 and TRBJ1-2; the D is unclear. Trimming left V 6 bases short and J 8 bases short, with 4 bases between. This CDR3 spans 8 amino acids. The V gene's germline CDR1 is DFQATT and CDR2 SNEGSKA (reference sequence). The CDR3 here is CSAAGYTF. DNA for the CDR3: TGCAGTGCGGCCGGCTACACCTTC.

The rearrangement links TRBV19 to TRBJ1-4; D is undetermined. The V gene's germline CDR1 is LNHDA and CDR2 SQIVND (reference sequence). V was trimmed by 7 bases and J by 0 bases, leaving 9 bases between them. The CDR3 length is 14 residues. The CDR3 reads CASTNRATNEKLFF. In DNA, the CDR3 is TGTGCCAGTACCAACCGGGCAACTAATGAAAAACTGTTTTTT. Complete variable domain (other parts from reference TRBV19 and TRBJ1-4): DGGITQSPKYLFRKEGQNVTLSCEQNLNHDAMYWYRQDPGQGLRLIYYSQIVNDFQKGDIAEGYSVSREKKESFPLTVTSAQKNPTAFYLCASTNRATNEKLFFGSGTQLSVL.

This chain joins TRBV5-1 and TRBJ2-1; 9 bases fit TRBD1. V shed 4 bases, J shed 5 bases, and the junction held 7 bases outside the gene matches. Germline loops: CDR1 SGHRS, CDR2 YFSETQ. CDR3 length: 15 amino acids. This CDR3 reads CASSNRDRDNNEQFF. As DNA, the CDR3 is TGCGCCAGCAGCAACCGGGACAGGGATAACAATGAGCAGTTCTTC.

The chain couples TRBV13 to TRBJ2-3, with a weak D call TRBD2 (5 bases). V was pared by 2 bases and J by 5 bases, with 11 bases between. This CDR3 is 14 amino acids long. Per germline, CDR1 PRHDT and CDR2 FYEKMQ (reference sequence). The CDR3 here is CASSLLGARDTQYF. The DNA of the CDR3 is TGTGCCAGCAGCTTATTGGGAGCCCGAGATACGCAGTATTTT.

This rearrangement joins TRBV10-1 to TRBJ1-2, with a possible D match to TRBD1 (6 bases). CDR3 length: 18 amino acids. CDR1 and CDR2 (germline): WNHNN, SYGVQD (reference sequence). V lost 4 bases and J 0 bases, leaving 21 bases between the germline ends. This chain's CDR3 is CASSVFHIRDKANYGYTF. CDR3 bases: TGCGCCAGCAGTGTCTTCCACATCCGGGACAAAGCTAACTATGGCTACACCTTC.

As regards this clone: An end of the junction does not agree with germline; a read error may underlie this. The chain joins TRBV10-1 to TRBJ1-5, with D unresolved. Germline CDR1 and CDR2: WNHNN and SYGVQD (reference sequence). CDR3 size: 13 residues. DNA of the CDR3: TGCGCCAGCAGTGAGTCGGCTTATCAGGCCCAGCATTTT. Translation gives CASSESAYQAQHF.

The rearrangement joins TRBV5-1 to TRBJ1-1; unclear D gene. There are 14 residues in the CDR3. Germline-derived CDR1 and CDR2 are SGHRS and YFSETQ. Trimming shortened V by 1 base and J by 1 base, and 8 bases separated the two germline ends. CDR3 region: CASSLIRGNTEAFF. CDR3 nucleotide sequence: TGCGCCAGCAGCTTGATAAGAGGGAACACTGAAGCTTTCTTT.

The chain uses TRBV6-1 and TRBJ1-1; 7 bases fit TRBD1. Germline assignment: CDR1 MNHNS and CDR2 SASEGT. J gave up 3 bases and V 6 bases, and 10 bases lay outside the gene matches. The CDR3 contains 15 residues. CDR3 nucleotides: TGTGCCAGCAGCAAAGACAGGGTCCTGGACACTGAAGCTTTCTTT. Amino acid sequence: CASSKDRVLDTEAFF.

The V gene is TRBV27, the J gene TRBJ1-5; the D is unclear. Trimming took off 3 bases at V and 0 bases at J, with 9 bases between the two ends. In germline, CDR1 is MNHEY, CDR2 SMNVEV (reference sequence). CDR3 length: 15 residues. The CDR3 loop reads CASSFVSGSNQPQHF. The DNA of the CDR3 is TGTGCCAGCAGTTTCGTTTCAGGTAGCAATCAGCCCCAGCATTTT.